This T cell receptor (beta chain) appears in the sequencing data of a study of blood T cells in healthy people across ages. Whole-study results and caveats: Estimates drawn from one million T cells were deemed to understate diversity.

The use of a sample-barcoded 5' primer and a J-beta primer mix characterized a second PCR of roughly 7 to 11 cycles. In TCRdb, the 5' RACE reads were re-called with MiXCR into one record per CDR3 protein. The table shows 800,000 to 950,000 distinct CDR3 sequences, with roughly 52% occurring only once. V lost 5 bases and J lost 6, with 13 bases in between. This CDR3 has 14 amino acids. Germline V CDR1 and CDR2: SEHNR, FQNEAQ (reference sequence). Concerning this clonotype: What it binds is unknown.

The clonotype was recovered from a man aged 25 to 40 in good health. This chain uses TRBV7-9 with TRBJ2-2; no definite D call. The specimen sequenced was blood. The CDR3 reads CASSALRSPGELFF. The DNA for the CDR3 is TGTGCCAGCAGCGCGCTCCGGAGCCCCGGGGAGCTGTTTTTT.